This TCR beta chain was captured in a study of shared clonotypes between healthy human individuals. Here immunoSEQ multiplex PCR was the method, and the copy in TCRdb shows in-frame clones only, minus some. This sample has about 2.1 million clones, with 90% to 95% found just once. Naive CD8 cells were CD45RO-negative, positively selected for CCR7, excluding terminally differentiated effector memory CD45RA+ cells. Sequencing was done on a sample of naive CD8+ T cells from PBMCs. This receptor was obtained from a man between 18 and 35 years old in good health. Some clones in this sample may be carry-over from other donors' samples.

The CDR3: CSVEHMGQGSGGPEAFF. Written as DNA, the CDR3 is TGCAGCGTTGAACATATGGGTCAGGGGTCTGGAGGTCCTGAAGCTTTCTTT. This sequence joins TRBV29-1 and TRBJ1-1; D may be TRBD1 (6 bases). The CDR3 runs 17 residues. Germline V gene lookup returns CDR1 SQVTM and CDR2 ANQGSEA. Trimming cost V 2 bases and J 6 bases, with 25 bases left between them.